Presented here are 10 T cell receptor beta chains from one specimen sequenced in a study of blood T cell repertoires in COVID-19. Sequencing used immunoSEQ multiplex PCR; TCRdb keeps in-frame clones, though not all of them. The table has under 250,000 clones, 83% seen once; the top ten hold approximately 9%. Sample: peripheral blood. Every receptor here comes from a man aged 35-49 years with active or convalescent COVID-19.

V gene TRBV5-1 combines with J gene TRBJ2-2, with TRBD1 identical over 7 bases. CDR3 length equals 13 residues. V shed 3 bases and J 6 bases; nucleotides not matched to a gene: 2. Germline V CDR1 and CDR2: SGHRS, YFSETQ. CDR3 in amino acids: CASSSGQSGELFF. The CDR3 region has the DNA TGCGCCAGCAGCTCGGGACAGTCCGGGGAGCTGTTTTTT.

The chain recombines TRBV11-2 with TRBJ1-2; a weak D match, TRBD1 (5 bases). This CDR3 is 17 amino acids long. The germline V gene encodes CDR1 SGHAT and CDR2 FQNNGV. Trimming pared 5 bases from V and 4 bases from J, leaving 23 bases between. The DNA for the CDR3 is TGTGCCAGCAGCCAACCAGACCAACAGGCCTTACCCTATGGCTACACCTTC. Its protein product is CASSQPDQQALPYGYTF.

J is TRBJ2-1 and V is TRBV5-6; no clear D. V shed 1 base and J shed 6 bases, with 8 bases lying between them. Per germline, CDR1 SGHDT and CDR2 YYEEEE. There are 13 residues in the CDR3. As DNA, the CDR3 is TGTGCCAGCAGCTTGCGCCACTTCAATGAGCAGTTCTTC. It translates to CASSLRHFNEQFF.

V usage is TRBV21-1 and J usage is TRBJ1-1; the table assigns TRBD1, which was not confirmed against the DNA. TRBV21-1 is a known pseudogene. The CDR3 loop spans 13 amino acids. The CDR3 is CASSMARNTEAFF. CDR3 coding DNA: TGTGCCAGCAGCATGGCCCGGAACACTGAAGCTTTCTTT.

The V and J genes are TRBV7-2 and TRBJ2-2; 7 positions agree with TRBD1. Losses at the gene ends were 2 bases for V and 7 bases for J; bases not matched to a gene: 10. CDR1 is SGHTA and CDR2 is FQGNSA in the germline V gene. The CDR3 sequence is 16 residues long. The DNA for the CDR3 is TGTGCCAGCAGCTTACAGGGGGTGAAAGAGAGCGGGGAGCTGTTTTTT. It translates to CASSLQGVKESGELFF.

J is TRBJ1-1 and V is TRBV24-1; 8 nucleotides align to TRBD1. Germline-derived CDR1 and CDR2 are KGHDR and SFDVKD. V gave up 4 bases and J gave up 11 bases; unmatched junction bases: 8. The CDR3 covers 13 residues. CDR3 sequence: CATSESGTGVAFF. CDR3 bases: TGTGCCACCAGTGAGTCCGGGACAGGCGTGGCTTTCTTT.

The chain is built from TRBV6-5 and TRBJ1-1, with TRBD1 as a possible D gene (6 bases). CDR1 and CDR2 from the germline V gene are MNHEY and SVGAGI. CDR3 length: 12 residues. Trimming removed 4 bases at V and 10 bases at J, with 13 bases between. CDR3 sequence (DNA): TGTGCCAGCAGTTCTACAGGGTTTGGAGCTTTCTTT. Translating gives CASSSTGFGAFF.

The chain has TRBV11-2 and TRBJ1-2, with 10 bases matching TRBD1. This CDR3 spans 15 amino acids. The J segment lost 5 bases and the V segment lost 7 bases, leaving 10 bases of the junction unmatched. CDR1 is SGHAT, CDR2 FQNNGV, per germline. DNA for the CDR3: TGTGCCAGCACCCCGGGGAGGGGACAGGGGTATGGCTACACCTTC. It encodes CASTPGRGQGYGYTF.

In this sample, this clone turned up a few times. The gene calls are TRBV5-1 and TRBJ2-3, with TRBD2 identical over 8 bases. The germline CDR1 and CDR2 sequences are SGHRS and YFSETQ. This CDR3 is built from 16 residues. Unmatched junction bases numbered 6, after V lost 3 bases and J lost 0 bases. The DNA of the CDR3 is TGCGCCAGCAGCTCCACTAGCGGAGGGAGCACAGATACGCAGTATTTT. It specifies CASSSTSGGSTDTQYF.

The chain carries TRBV5-8 and TRBJ2-2, with 7 positions matching TRBD2. Germline-derived CDR1 and CDR2 are SGHTS and YDEGEE. Trimming cost V 3 bases and J 6 bases; bases outside gene matches: 11. This CDR3 contains 16 residues. The CDR3 nucleotides are TGTGCCAGCAGCTCATCGTGGCGGGGGTCGCCCGGGGAGCTGTTTTTT. It yields the protein CASSSSWRGSPGELFF.